Following are 7 T cell receptor beta chains from one sample sequenced in a study of T cells expressing NK-cell markers (dated by TCRdb to 2018 to 2020). Library creation used 5' RACE. The sequencer was an Illumina HiSeq 2000. TCRdb reprocessed the sequencing reads and holds a single record per CDR3 protein sequence, with no DNA. This sample's clone table shows 160,000 or so distinct CDR3 sequences. The ten largest account for roughly 20% of the sample. Sequencing was performed on blood T cells: a sorted CD56 or NKG2C T cell subset, CD4+ or CD8+ T cells, or bulk PBMC T cells (not recorded which). These receptors all come from a woman between 18 and 75 years old in good health.

The CDR3 protein is CASSFRGTEFLQHF. This rearrangement joins TRBV6-1 to TRBJ1-5; without DNA, the TCRdb call of TRBD1 cannot be checked. Germline loops: CDR1 MNHNS, CDR2 SASEGT. The CDR3 is 14 residues long.

The chain is built from TRBV7-9 and TRBJ2-5; TCRdb's D call of TRBD2 is untestable without DNA. CDR3 size: 14 residues. Germline CDR1 SEHNR, CDR2 FQNEAQ (reference sequence). CDR3: CASRTGLAEETQYF.

The chain carries TRBV12-3 or TRBV12-4 and TRBJ2-3; TCRdb gives TRBD1 as the D gene, but with no DNA this cannot be confirmed. The CDR3 is 16 amino acids. The CDR3 here is CASTNQRGAFTDTQYF.

The chain links TRBV6-5 to TRBJ1-3. Germline V gene sequence: CDR1 MNHEY, CDR2 SVGAGI. CDR3 length equals 15 residues. CDR3 sequence: CASSFGRFPGNTIYF.

The chain combines TRBV6-1 with TRBJ1-2; the D call of TRBD1 rests on TCRdb alone, since no DNA is present to check it. Germline CDR1 reads MNHNS; CDR2 reads SASEGT. The CDR3 covers 15 residues. The CDR3 spells CASSPAGRGSYGYTF.

The chain employs TRBV20-1 and TRBJ2-7; TCRdb gives TRBD1 as the D gene, but with no DNA this cannot be confirmed. The CDR3 spans 12 residues. From germline, CDR1 is DFQATT and CDR2 SNEGSKA (reference sequence). The CDR3 sequence is CSASNRGDEQYF.

J is TRBJ1-4 and V is TRBV20-1; checking the TCRdb D call of TRBD1 is not possible without DNA. The CDR3 contains 12 residues. From germline, CDR1 is DFQATT and CDR2 SNEGSKA (reference sequence). CDR3 residues: CSAKQGGEKLFF.